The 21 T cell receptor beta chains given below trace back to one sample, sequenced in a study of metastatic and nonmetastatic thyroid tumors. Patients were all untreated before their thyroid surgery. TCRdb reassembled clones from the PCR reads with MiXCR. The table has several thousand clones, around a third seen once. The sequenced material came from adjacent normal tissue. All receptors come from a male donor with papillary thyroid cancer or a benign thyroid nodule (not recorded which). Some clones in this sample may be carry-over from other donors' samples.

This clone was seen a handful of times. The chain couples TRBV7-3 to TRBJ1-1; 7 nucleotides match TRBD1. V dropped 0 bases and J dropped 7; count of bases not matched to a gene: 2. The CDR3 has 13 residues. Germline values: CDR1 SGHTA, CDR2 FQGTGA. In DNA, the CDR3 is TGTGCCAGCAGCTTAACGGGGACAGATGAAGCTTTCTTT. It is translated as CASSLTGTDEAFF. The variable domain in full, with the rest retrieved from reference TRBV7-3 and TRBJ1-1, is GAGVSQTPSNKVTEKGKYVELRCDPISGHTALYWYRQSLGQGPEFLIYFQGTGAADDSGLPNDRFFAVRPEGSVSTLKIQRTERGDSAVYLCASSLTGTDEAFFGQGTRLTVV.

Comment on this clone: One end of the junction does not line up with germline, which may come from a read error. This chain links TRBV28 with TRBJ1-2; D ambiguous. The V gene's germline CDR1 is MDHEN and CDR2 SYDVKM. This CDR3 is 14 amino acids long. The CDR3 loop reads CASSLRPMNYGCTF. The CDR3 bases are TGTGCCAGCAGTTTACGACCGATGAACTATGGCTGCACCTTC.

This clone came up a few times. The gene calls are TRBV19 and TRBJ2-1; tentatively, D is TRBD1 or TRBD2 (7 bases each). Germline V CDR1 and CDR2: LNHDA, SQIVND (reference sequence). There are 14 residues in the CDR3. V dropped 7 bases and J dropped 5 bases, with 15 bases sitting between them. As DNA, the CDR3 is TGTGCCAGTAAGGGGGCTAGCGGAAACAATGAGCAGTTCTTC. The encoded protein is CASKGASGNNEQFF.

DNA of the CDR3: TGCAGTGCCGGGGGGGCTAGCGCCAGAATTGAGCAGTTCTTC. Protein: CSAGGASARIEQFF. The chain couples TRBV20-1 to TRBJ2-1; TRBD2 agrees at 8 bases. The CDR3 sequence is 14 residues long. V lost 6 bases to trimming and J lost 9 bases; unmatched junction nucleotides: 13. Germline values: CDR1 DFQATT, CDR2 SNEGSKA (reference sequence).

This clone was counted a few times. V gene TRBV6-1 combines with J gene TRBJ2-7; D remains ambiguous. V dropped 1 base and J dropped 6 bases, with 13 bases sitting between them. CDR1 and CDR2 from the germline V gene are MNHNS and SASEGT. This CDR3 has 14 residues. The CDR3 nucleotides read TGTGCCAGCAGTGAAGGGCTGTTCATGGGCGAGCAGTACTTC. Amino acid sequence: CASSEGLFMGEQYF.

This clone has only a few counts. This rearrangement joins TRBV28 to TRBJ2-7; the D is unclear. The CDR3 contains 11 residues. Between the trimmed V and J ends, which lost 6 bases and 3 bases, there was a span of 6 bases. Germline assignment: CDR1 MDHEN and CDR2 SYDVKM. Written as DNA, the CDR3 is TGTGCCAGCAGCTCATACTACGAGCAGTACTTC. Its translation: CASSSYYEQYF. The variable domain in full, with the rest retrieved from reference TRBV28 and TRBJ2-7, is DVKVTQSSRYLVKRTGEKVFLECVQDMDHENMFWYRQDPGLGLRLIYFSYDVKMKEKGDIPEGYSVSREKKERFSLILESASTNQTSMYLCASSSYYEQYFGPGTRLTVT.

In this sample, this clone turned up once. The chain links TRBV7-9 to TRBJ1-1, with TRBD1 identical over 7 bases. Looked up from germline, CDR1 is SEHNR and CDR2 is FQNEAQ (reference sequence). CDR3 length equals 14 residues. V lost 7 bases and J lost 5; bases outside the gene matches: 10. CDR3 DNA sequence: TGTGCCAGCACCCTCCGGGACAGCGATACTGAAGCTTTCTTT. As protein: CASTLRDSDTEAFF.

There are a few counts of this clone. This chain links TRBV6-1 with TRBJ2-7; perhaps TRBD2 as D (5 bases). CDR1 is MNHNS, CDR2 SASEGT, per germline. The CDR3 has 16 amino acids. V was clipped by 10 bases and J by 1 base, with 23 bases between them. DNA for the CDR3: TGTGCCACCCACCGGCATGGAGGCGCAAGGTCCTACGAGCAGTACTTC. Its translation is CATHRHGGARSYEQYF.

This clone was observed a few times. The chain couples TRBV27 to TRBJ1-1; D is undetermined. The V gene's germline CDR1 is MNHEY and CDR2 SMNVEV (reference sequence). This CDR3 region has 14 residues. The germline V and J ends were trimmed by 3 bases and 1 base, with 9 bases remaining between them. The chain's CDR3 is CASSFRKTNTEAFF. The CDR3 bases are TGTGCCAGCAGTTTCCGGAAGACGAACACTGAAGCTTTCTTT.

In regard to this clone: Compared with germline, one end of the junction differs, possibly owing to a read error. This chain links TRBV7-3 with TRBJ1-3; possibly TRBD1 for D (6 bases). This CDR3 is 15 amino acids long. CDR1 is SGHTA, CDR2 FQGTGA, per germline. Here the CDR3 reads CASSLHGGFGNTIYF. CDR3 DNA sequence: TGTGCGAGCAGCTTACATGGGGGCTTTGGAAACACCATATATTTT.

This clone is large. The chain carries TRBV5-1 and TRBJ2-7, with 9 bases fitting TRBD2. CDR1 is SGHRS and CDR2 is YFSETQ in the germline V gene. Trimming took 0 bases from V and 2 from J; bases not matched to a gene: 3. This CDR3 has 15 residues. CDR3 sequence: CASSLGGLATYEQYF. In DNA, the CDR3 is TGCGCCAGCAGCTTGGGGGGACTAGCCACCTACGAGCAGTACTTC.

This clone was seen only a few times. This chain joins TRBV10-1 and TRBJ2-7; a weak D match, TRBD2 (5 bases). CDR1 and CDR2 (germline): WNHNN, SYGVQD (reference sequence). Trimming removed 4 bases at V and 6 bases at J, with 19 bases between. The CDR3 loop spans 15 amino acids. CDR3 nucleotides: TGCGCCAGCAGTGGAGTCTACGGGCCGGAGGCCGAGCAGTACTTC. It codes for CASSGVYGPEAEQYF.

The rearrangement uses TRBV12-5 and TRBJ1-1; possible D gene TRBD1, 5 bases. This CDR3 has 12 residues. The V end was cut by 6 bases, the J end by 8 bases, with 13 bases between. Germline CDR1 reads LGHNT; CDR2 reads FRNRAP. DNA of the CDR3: TGTGCTAGTGGGTTTGGGGGGTCAGAAGCTTTCTTT. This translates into CASGFGGSEAFF.

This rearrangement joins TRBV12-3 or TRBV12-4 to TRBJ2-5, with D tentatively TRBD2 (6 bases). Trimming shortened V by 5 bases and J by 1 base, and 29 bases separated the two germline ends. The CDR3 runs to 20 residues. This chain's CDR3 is CASSEKTGLASLGGQETQYF. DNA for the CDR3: TGTGCCAGCAGTGAGAAAACGGGGCTAGCGAGCCTCGGGGGCCAAGAGACCCAGTACTTC.

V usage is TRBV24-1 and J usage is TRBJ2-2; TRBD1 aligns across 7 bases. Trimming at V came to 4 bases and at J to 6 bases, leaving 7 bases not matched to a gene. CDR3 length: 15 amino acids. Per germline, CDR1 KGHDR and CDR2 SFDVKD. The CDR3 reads CATSEGRGRPGELFF. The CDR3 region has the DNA TGTGCCACCAGTGAAGGAAGGGGGCGCCCCGGGGAGCTGTTTTTT.

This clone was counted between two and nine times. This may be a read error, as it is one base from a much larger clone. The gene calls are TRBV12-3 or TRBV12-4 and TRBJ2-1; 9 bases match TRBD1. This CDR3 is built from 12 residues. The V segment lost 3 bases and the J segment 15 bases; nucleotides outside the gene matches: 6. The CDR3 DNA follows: TGTGCCAGCAGTTTGTCCGGGACAGGGTGGTTCTTC. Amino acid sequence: CASSLSGTGWFF.

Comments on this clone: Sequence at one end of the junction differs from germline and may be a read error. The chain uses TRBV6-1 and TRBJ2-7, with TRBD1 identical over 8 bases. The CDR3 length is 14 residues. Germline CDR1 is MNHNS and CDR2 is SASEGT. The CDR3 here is CASSVGQGPYGQYF. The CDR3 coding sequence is TGTGCCAGCAGTGTCGGACAGGGTCCCTACGGGCAGTACTTC.

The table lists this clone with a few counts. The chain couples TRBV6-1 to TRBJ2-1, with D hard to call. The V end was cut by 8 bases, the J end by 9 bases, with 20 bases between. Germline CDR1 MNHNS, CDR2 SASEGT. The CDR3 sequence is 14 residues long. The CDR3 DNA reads TGTGCCAGCTCCCCGGCCCCCTACACCAGTGAGCAGTTCTTC. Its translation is CASSPAPYTSEQFF.

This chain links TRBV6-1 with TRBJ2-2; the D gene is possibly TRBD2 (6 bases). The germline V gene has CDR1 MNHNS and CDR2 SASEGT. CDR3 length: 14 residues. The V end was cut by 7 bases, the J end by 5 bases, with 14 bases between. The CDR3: CASTGTGGTGELFF. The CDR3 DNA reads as TGTGCCAGCACCGGGACTGGGGGTACCGGGGAGCTGTTTTTT.

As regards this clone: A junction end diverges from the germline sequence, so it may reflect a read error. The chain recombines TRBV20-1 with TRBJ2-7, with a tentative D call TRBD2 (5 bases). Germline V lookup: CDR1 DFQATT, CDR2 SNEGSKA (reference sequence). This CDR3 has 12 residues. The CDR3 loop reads CSARGETYEQYF. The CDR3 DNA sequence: TGCAGTGCTAGAGGGGAGACCTATGAGCAGTACTTC.

For the CDR3, the DNA is TGTGCCAGCAGCGACGACTACGAGCAGTACTTC. Protein product: CASSDDYEQYF. This rearrangement joins TRBV7-9 to TRBJ2-7, with D uncertain. Trimming pared 5 bases from V and 3 bases from J, leaving 5 bases between. CDR1 and CDR2 (germline): SEHNR, FQNEAQ (reference sequence). This CDR3 is built from 11 residues.